These 21 T cell receptor beta chains came from one sample sequenced in a study of T-cell memory formation after mild COVID-19. MiXCR was run by TCRdb on the 5' RACE reads, yielding one entry per CDR3 protein. Of hundreds of thousands of distinct CDR3 sequences in the sample, about 20% were seen once. Sequenced sample: PBMCs or a T cell subset sorted from them (not recorded which). Receptors were obtained from an adult woman who had mild COVID-19 (a few samples of this study predate the infection). Cell type and time point are not known.

This clonotype was counted at least ten times. The chain employs TRBV19 and TRBJ2-3; possibly TRBD2 for D (6 bases). The V gene's germline CDR1 is LNHDA and CDR2 SQIVND (reference sequence). The CDR3 is 13 residues long. Trimming left V 4 bases short and J 6 bases short, with 11 bases between. In DNA form, the CDR3 reads TGTGCCAGTAGTAGGGGACTGTCGGATACGCAGTATTTT. It translates to CASSRGLSDTQYF.

J is TRBJ2-1 and V is TRBV5-5; 9 bases map to TRBD1. Germline V gene lookup returns CDR1 SGHKS and CDR2 YYEKEE (reference sequence). This CDR3 is built from 16 residues. V lost 4 bases to trimming and J lost 7 bases; unmatched junction nucleotides: 12. The chain's CDR3 is CASSKFRDRVGNEQFF. CDR3 coding DNA: TGTGCCAGCAGCAAATTCCGGGACAGGGTTGGGAATGAGCAGTTCTTC.

This clonotype has only a few counts. The chain combines TRBV3-1 with TRBJ1-1; TRBD1 matches at 7 bases. The CDR3 has 14 amino acids. Germline loops: CDR1 LGHDT, CDR2 YNNKEL (reference sequence). V was clipped by 4 bases and J by 6 bases; unmatched bases: 8. The CDR3 DNA reads TGTGCCAGCAGCCCCATACCTACAGGGGCTGAAGCTTTCTTT. It specifies CASSPIPTGAEAFF.

This sequence joins TRBV29-1 and TRBJ2-1; the match to TRBD2 covers 11 bases. With V trimmed by 6 bases and J by 8 bases, 0 bases remained unmatched. The CDR3 runs 11 residues. Germline V gene data show CDR1 as SQVTM and CDR2 as ANQGSEA. In nucleotides, the CDR3 is TGCAGCGTGGGACTAGCGGATGAGCAGTTCTTC. Protein sequence: CSVGLADEQFF.

The chain employs TRBV4-1 and TRBJ2-7; 12 bases fit TRBD1. Germline V gives CDR1 MGHRA, CDR2 YSYEKL. CDR3 size: 16 residues. The trim removed 6 bases at V and 3 bases at J, leaving 9 bases unmatched. The chain's CDR3 is CASRPGTGGLGYEQYF. CDR3 bases: TGCGCCAGCAGACCCGGGACAGGGGGCTTAGGCTACGAGCAGTACTTC.

The chain links TRBV9 to TRBJ2-7; 10 bases agree with TRBD1. J gave up 7 bases and V 0 bases, and 4 bases lay outside the gene matches. Germline CDR1 reads SGDLS; CDR2 reads YYNGEE. The CDR3 is made up of 14 amino acids. CDR3 in DNA: TGTGCCAGCAGCGTAGGACAGGGGGCGTGGGAGCAGTACTTC. Protein sequence: CASSVGQGAWEQYF.

The chain combines TRBV12-3 or TRBV12-4 with TRBJ2-7, with 8 bases identical to TRBD2. J gave up 5 bases and V 1 base, and 10 bases lay outside the gene matches. The CDR3 is 16 residues long. The CDR3 DNA reads as TGTGCCAGCAGTTTAGAGTCTGCGGGGGGAAGAAACGAGCAGTACTTC. Translation: CASSLESAGGRNEQYF.

J is TRBJ2-5 and V is TRBV4-2, with D possibly TRBD2 on 7 matching bases. V was shortened by 1 base and J by 4 bases, with 16 bases between the two germline ends. CDR1 and CDR2 (germline): LGHNA, YNFKEQ. The CDR3 loop spans 16 amino acids. The DNA for the CDR3 is TGTGCCAGCAGCCAAGTTGACAAGGGGGGGGGAGAGACCCAGTACTTC. Translating it yields CASSQVDKGGGETQYF.

This chain joins TRBV7-9 and TRBJ2-1, with TRBD2 matching over 9 bases. V lost 8 bases to trimming and J lost 3 bases; unmatched junction nucleotides: 11. The CDR3 runs 16 residues. The germline V gene encodes CDR1 SEHNR and CDR2 FQNEAQ (reference sequence). The CDR3 bases are TGTGCCAGCCCTCCCGGGCTAGCGGGATACTACAATGAGCAGTTCTTC. Amino acid sequence: CASPPGLAGYYNEQFF.

This clonotype was counted only a few times. One end of the junction fails to match germline, which may point to a read error. This sequence joins TRBV5-4 and TRBJ1-4; TRBD1 is a possible D gene (5 bases). The CDR3 is 13 residues long. Germline V lookup: CDR1 SGHNT, CDR2 YYREEE (reference sequence). The CDR3 loop reads CASSLTGDNLAVF. CDR3 nucleotide sequence: TGTGCCAGCAGCTTGACAGGCGACAACCTAGCTGTCTTT. Using reference TRBV5-4 and TRBJ1-4 for the parts outside the CDR3, the full variable domain is ETGVTQSPTHLIKTRGQQVTLRCSSQSGHNTVSWYQQALGQGPQFIFQYYREEENGRGNFPPRFSGLQFPNYSSELNVNALELDDSALYLCASSLTGDNLAVFGSGTQLSVL.

This clonotype was seen ten or more times. The rearrangement links TRBV20-1 to TRBJ1-2; D uncertain. Between the trimmed V and J ends, which lost 5 bases and 6 bases, there was a span of 13 bases. This CDR3 spans 12 amino acids. CDR1 is DFQATT, CDR2 SNEGSKA, per germline (reference sequence). The CDR3 spells CSAPTAEDGYTF. The CDR3 DNA is TGCAGTGCTCCCACAGCTGAGGATGGCTACACCTTC.

This chain uses TRBV11-2 with TRBJ2-7; 7 bases match TRBD1. The CDR3 runs 17 residues. J was trimmed by 0 bases and V by 2 bases; bases with no gene match: 10. The germline V gene has CDR1 SGHAT and CDR2 FQNNGV. DNA for the CDR3: TGTGCCAGCAGCTTAATTACGACAGGGCTGAGCTCCTACGAGCAGTACTTC. It translates to CASSLITTGLSSYEQYF.

The genes are TRBV20-1 and TRBJ2-7; 8 positions match TRBD1. Trimming at V came to 1 base and at J to 4 bases, leaving 9 bases not matched to a gene. The CDR3 is made up of 15 amino acids. In germline, CDR1 is DFQATT, CDR2 SNEGSKA (reference sequence). Here the CDR3 reads CSARAESGQVYEQYF. CDR3 DNA: TGCAGTGCTAGAGCTGAATCGGGACAGGTATACGAGCAGTACTTC.

This clonotype was found a few times. The rearrangement links TRBV19 to TRBJ2-1, with D tentatively TRBD2 (7 bases). This CDR3 has 17 amino acids. Trimming stripped 4 bases from V and 10 bases from J, with 26 bases between. The germline V gene encodes CDR1 LNHDA and CDR2 SQIVND (reference sequence). The DNA of the CDR3 is TGTGCCAGTAGTAGGAAGACTCCAGCGGGACCTGGGGGCGAGCAGTTCTTC. Amino acids: CASSRKTPAGPGGEQFF.

The rearrangement uses TRBV9 and TRBJ1-4; 11 bases align to TRBD1. The CDR3 covers 15 residues. Germline CDR1 SGDLS, CDR2 YYNGEE. The J segment lost 7 bases and the V segment lost 4 bases, leaving 6 bases of the junction unmatched. The CDR3: CASSPRDRGGEKLFF. The CDR3 nucleotides read TGTGCCAGCAGCCCCCGGGACAGGGGGGGTGAAAAACTGTTTTTT.

This clonotype was seen at least ten times. This chain joins TRBV12-3 or TRBV12-4 and TRBJ1-5, with D unclear. The CDR3 is made up of 13 amino acids. Trimming left V 4 bases short and J 5 bases short, with 9 bases between. The DNA for the CDR3 is TGTGCCAGCAGTTACCAAACAGATCAGCCCCAGCATTTT. Protein sequence: CASSYQTDQPQHF.

The chain has TRBV7-9 and TRBJ1-4, with 9 bases lining up with TRBD1. V lost 10 bases and J lost 6; bases outside the gene matches: 12. The CDR3 length is 15 residues. Germline-derived CDR1 and CDR2 are SEHNR and FQNEAQ (reference sequence). The CDR3 protein is CATSSRGDRDEKLFF. CDR3 DNA sequence: TGTGCCACCTCCAGCCGGGGGGACAGGGATGAAAAACTGTTTTTT.

This clonotype has ten or more counts. The CDR3 DNA reads TGTGCCAGCAGCCCTGGGACAGTAGAAGAGACCCAGTACTTC. Its translation: CASSPGTVEETQYF. The chain couples TRBV7-9 to TRBJ2-5; the match to TRBD1 covers 7 bases. Trimming at V came to 5 bases and at J to 3 bases, leaving 6 bases not matched to a gene. Per the germline V gene, CDR1 is SEHNR and CDR2 is FQNEAQ (reference sequence). There are 14 residues in the CDR3.

This clonotype was seen ten or more times. The chain recombines TRBV7-8 with TRBJ2-2; TRBD2 might be the D (6 bases). Germline V CDR1 and CDR2: SGHVS, FQNEAQ. The CDR3 length is 15 residues. Trimming stripped 5 bases from V and 5 bases from J, with 15 bases between. Written as DNA, the CDR3 is TGTGCCAGCAGCCGCGGCGGGGTGGGAACCGGGGAGCTGTTTTTT. Protein product: CASSRGGVGTGELFF.

V usage is TRBV6-2 or TRBV6-3 and J usage is TRBJ2-7; D is perhaps TRBD1 or TRBD2 (5 bases each). Trimming removed 7 bases from V and 2 bases from J, with 12 bases in between. The germline V gene has CDR1 MNHEY and CDR2 SVGEGT. The CDR3 loop spans 13 amino acids. The CDR3 region is CASIRDAPYEQYF. The CDR3 DNA is TGTGCCAGCATCCGGGACGCACCCTACGAGCAGTACTTC.

V gene TRBV5-1 combines with J gene TRBJ1-2; no reliable D call. This CDR3 region has 13 residues. The V end lost 0 bases, the J end lost 6 bases, and 9 bases lay between the germline ends. Germline V gene sequence: CDR1 SGHRS, CDR2 YFSETQ. CDR3 loop: CASSLVASHGYTF. CDR3 nucleotides: TGCGCCAGCAGCTTGGTTGCATCTCATGGCTACACCTTC.